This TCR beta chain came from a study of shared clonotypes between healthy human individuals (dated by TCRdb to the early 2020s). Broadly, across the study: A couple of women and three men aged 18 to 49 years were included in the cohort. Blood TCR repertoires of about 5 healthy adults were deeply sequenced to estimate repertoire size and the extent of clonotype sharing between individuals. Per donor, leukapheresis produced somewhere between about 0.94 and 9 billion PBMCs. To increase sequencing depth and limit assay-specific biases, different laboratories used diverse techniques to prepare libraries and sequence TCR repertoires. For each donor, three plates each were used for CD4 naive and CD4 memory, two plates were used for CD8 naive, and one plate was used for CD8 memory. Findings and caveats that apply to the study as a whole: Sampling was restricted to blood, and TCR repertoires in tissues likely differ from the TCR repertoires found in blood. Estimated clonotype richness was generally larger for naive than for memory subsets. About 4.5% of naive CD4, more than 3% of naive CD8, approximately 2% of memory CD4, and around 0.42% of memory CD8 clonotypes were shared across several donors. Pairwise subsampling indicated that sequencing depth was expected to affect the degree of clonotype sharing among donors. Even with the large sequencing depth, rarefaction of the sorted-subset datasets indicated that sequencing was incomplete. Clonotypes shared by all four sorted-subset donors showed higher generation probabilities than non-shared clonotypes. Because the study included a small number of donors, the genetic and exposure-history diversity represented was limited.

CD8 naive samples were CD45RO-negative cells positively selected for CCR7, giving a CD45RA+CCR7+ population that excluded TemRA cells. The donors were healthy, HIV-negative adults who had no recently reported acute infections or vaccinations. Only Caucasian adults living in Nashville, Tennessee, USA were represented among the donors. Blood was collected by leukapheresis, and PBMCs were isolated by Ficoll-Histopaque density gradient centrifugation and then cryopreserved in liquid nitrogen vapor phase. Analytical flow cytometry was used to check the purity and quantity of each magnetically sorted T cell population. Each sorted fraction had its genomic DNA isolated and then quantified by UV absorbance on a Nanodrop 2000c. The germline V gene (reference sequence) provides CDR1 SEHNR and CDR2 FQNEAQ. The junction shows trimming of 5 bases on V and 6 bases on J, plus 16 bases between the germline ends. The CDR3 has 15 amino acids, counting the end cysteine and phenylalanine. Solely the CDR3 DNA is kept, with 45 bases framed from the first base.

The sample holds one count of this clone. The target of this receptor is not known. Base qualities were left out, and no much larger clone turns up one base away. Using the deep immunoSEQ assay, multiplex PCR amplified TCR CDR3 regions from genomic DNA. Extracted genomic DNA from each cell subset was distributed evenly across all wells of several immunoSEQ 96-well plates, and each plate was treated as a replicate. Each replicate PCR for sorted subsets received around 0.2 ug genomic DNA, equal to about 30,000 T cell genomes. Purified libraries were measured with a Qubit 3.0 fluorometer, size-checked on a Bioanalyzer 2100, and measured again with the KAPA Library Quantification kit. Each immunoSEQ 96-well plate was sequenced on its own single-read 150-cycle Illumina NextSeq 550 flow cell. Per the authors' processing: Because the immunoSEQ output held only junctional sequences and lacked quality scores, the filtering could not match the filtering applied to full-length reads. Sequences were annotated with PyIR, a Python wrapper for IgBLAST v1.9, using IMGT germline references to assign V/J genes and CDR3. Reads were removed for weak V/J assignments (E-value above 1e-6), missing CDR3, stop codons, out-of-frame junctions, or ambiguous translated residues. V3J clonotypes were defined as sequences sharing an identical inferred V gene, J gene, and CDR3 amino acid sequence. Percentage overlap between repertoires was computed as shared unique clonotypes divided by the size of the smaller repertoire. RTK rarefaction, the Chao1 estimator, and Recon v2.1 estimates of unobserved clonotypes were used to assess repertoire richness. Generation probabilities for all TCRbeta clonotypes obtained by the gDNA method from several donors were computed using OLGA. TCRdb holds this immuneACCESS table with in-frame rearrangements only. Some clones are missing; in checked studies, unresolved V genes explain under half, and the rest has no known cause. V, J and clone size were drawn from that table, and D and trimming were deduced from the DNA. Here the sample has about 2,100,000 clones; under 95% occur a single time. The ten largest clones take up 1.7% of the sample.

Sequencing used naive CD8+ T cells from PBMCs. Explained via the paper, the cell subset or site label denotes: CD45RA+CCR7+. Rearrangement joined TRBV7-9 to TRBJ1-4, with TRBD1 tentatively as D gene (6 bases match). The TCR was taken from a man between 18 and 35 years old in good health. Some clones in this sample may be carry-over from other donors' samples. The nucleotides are TGTGCCAGCAGCGGCCCTTTAGGGGGTCATGAAAAACTGTTTTTT. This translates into CASSGPLGGHEKLFF.